Listed here are 31 T cell receptor beta chains from one sample, sequenced in a study of blood T cell repertoires in COVID-19. Produced via immunoSEQ multiplex PCR; TCRdb's table is partial and in-frame only. The sample has about 64,000 clones, over 75% seen once. Sequenced material: peripheral blood. All receptors derive from a woman between 55 and 75 years old with COVID-19, enrolled during active disease.

The CDR3 spells CASRTGITRRAFF. In nucleotides, the CDR3 is TGTGCCAGCCGGACAGGCATAACCCGCCGAGCTTTCTTT. The V call is TRBV2, the J call TRBJ1-1; 7 bases are a match to TRBD1. Germline assignment: CDR1 SNHLY and CDR2 FYNNEI. The ends lost 8 bases at V and 10 bases at J; junction bases unmatched: 13. The CDR3 runs to 13 residues.

A word on this clone: Other DNA sequences in this specimen translate into the identical CDR3. The V and J genes are TRBV4-1 and TRBJ2-2, with TRBD1 matching over 8 bases. Germline trimming cut 4 bases from V and 2 bases from J; bases unmatched to any gene: 3. This CDR3 region has 15 residues. Germline CDR1 is MGHRA and CDR2 is YSYEKL. The CDR3 sequence: CASSRGQGNTGELFF. The DNA for the CDR3 is TGCGCCAGCAGCCGCGGACAGGGCAACACCGGGGAGCTGTTTTTT.

The CDR3 DNA sequence: TGTGCCACCTCCGGCGGAGGTCCGGGCGAGCAGTACTTC. Translated, it gives CATSGGGPGEQYF. This sequence joins TRBV10-3 and TRBJ2-7; tentatively, D is TRBD2 (5 bases). V lost 10 bases and J 6 bases, leaving 19 bases between the germline ends. Germline-derived CDR1 and CDR2 are ENHRY and SYGVKD. The CDR3 length is 13 residues.

This chain uses TRBV2 with TRBJ2-1; 7 bases fit TRBD2. Unmatched junction bases numbered 8, after V lost 6 bases and J lost 3 bases. Germline V gene sequence: CDR1 SNHLY, CDR2 FYNNEI. The CDR3 sequence is 15 residues long. The CDR3 DNA is TGTGCCAGCAGCATGGGGGGAGGGGTCTACAATGAGCAGTTCTTC. It yields the protein CASSMGGGVYNEQFF.

This chain connects TRBV11-3 to TRBJ2-1; 11 bases fit TRBD1. The V segment lost 4 bases and the J segment 7 bases; nucleotides outside the gene matches: 3. Germline V gives CDR1 SGHNT, CDR2 YENEEA. CDR3 size: 14 residues. The CDR3 reads CASSSGQGVNEQFF. The CDR3 bases are TGTGCCAGCAGCTCGGGACAGGGGGTGAATGAGCAGTTCTTC.

The chain combines TRBV4-3 with TRBJ2-3; D might be TRBD2 (6 bases). The CDR3 totals 15 residues. Looked up from germline, CDR1 is LGHNA and CDR2 is YSLEER. V lost 0 bases to trimming and J lost 5 bases, with 12 bases between them. This CDR3 is CASSQDGRDGDTQYF. In DNA form, the CDR3 reads TGCGCCAGCAGCCAAGATGGGCGGGACGGAGATACGCAGTATTTT.

The V gene is TRBV28, the J gene TRBJ1-5; TRBD1 might be the D (5 bases). This CDR3 region has 13 residues. The V gene lost 2 bases and the J gene lost 10 bases, with 12 bases spanning the gap. Germline values: CDR1 MDHEN, CDR2 SYDVKM. Here the CDR3 DNA reads TGTGCCAGCAGTTTAGGGGCGTTCGGTCCCCAGCATTTT. It codes for CASSLGAFGPQHF. Variable domain in full (rest from reference TRBV28 and TRBJ1-5): DVKVTQSSRYLVKRTGEKVFLECVQDMDHENMFWYRQDPGLGLRLIYFSYDVKMKEKGDIPEGYSVSREKKERFSLILESASTNQTSMYLCASSLGAFGPQHFGDGTRLSIL.

The rearrangement links TRBV5-3 to TRBJ1-6, with TRBD1 as a possible D gene (6 bases). TRBV5-3 is annotated as an ORF whose role is uncertain. The CDR3 covers 16 residues. The V gene lost 1 base and the J gene lost 6 bases, with 14 bases spanning the gap. CDR3 coding DNA: TGTGCCAGAAGCTTGTGGGGGCCGGCTTTTAATTCACCCCTCCACTTT. This sequence encodes CARSLWGPAFNSPLHF.

This rearrangement joins TRBV27 to TRBJ1-1; D remains unclear. Germline V gene sequence: CDR1 MNHEY, CDR2 SMNVEV (reference sequence). The CDR3 is 14 residues long. Trimming took off 0 bases at V and 3 bases at J, with 8 bases between the two ends. CDR3 sequence reads: CASSLSKRYTEAFF. The DNA of the CDR3 is TGTGCCAGCAGTTTATCGAAGAGGTACACTGAAGCTTTCTTT.

Here the CDR3 reads CASSVVEGGPRDEQFF. CDR3 DNA sequence: TGTGCCAGCAGCGTAGTGGAGGGAGGGCCCAGGGATGAGCAGTTCTTC. The chain joins TRBV9 to TRBJ2-1; 7 bases are shared with TRBD2. The junction had 11 bases not matched to a gene; V was cut back by 0 bases and J by 8 bases. The CDR3 spans 16 residues. Germline V CDR1 and CDR2: SGDLS, YYNGEE.

This sequence joins TRBV2 and TRBJ2-1; 11 bases are a match to TRBD2. Looked up from germline, CDR1 is SNHLY and CDR2 is FYNNEI. V trimming: 0 bases; J trimming: 8 bases; junction bases outside the gene matches: 9. The CDR3 is 17 amino acids. CDR3 DNA sequence: TGTGCCAGCAGTGAAGCACCGGGACTAGCGGAACAGGATGAGCAGTTCTTC. Its translation is CASSEAPGLAEQDEQFF.

In this sample, this clone turned up once. The V and J genes are TRBV27 and TRBJ2-3; D perhaps matches TRBD2 (6 bases). There are 15 residues in the CDR3. Germline V CDR1 and CDR2: MNHEY, SMNVEV (reference sequence). Trimming took off 2 bases at V and 4 bases at J, with 13 bases between the two ends. In nucleotides, the CDR3 is TGTGCCAGCAGTTTAGGGCCTACGGGAGCAGATACGCAGTATTTT. Translated, it gives CASSLGPTGADTQYF.

This clone was detected a few times. Written as DNA, the CDR3 is TGTGCCAGCAGCTTGCCCCGTAACACAGGGGGACTGGGCTATGGCTACACCTTC. Residues: CASSLPRNTGGLGYGYTF. This chain links TRBV5-6 with TRBJ1-2; 8 nucleotides match TRBD1. Germline V gene lookup returns CDR1 SGHDT and CDR2 YYEEEE. The V and J ends lost 1 base and 4 bases, in that order; junction bases with no gene match: 15. CDR3 size: 18 residues.

The gene calls are TRBV24-1 and TRBJ2-2; D perhaps matches TRBD1 (6 bases). The CDR3 totals 12 residues. V was cut by 4 bases and J by 9 bases, with 8 bases left in between. Germline values: CDR1 KGHDR, CDR2 SFDVKD. The CDR3 protein is CATSDWDRELFF. CDR3 in DNA: TGTGCCACCAGTGACTGGGACAGGGAGCTGTTTTTT.

The chain employs TRBV9 and TRBJ2-1; 7 bases fit TRBD2. Trimming at V came to 0 bases and at J to 5 bases, leaving 8 bases not matched to a gene. The germline V gene encodes CDR1 SGDLS and CDR2 YYNGEE. The CDR3 is 16 amino acids. The CDR3 nucleotides read TGTGCCAGCAGCGTAGACCGTATGGCGGGGGACAATGAGCAGTTCTTC. Its protein is CASSVDRMAGDNEQFF.

Worth noting for this clone: A junction end diverges from the germline sequence, so it may reflect a read error. The sample has other DNA sequences that encode this CDR3 too. This chain links TRBV19 with TRBJ1-1; D is ambiguous. Germline CDR1 and CDR2: LNHDA and SQIVND (reference sequence). The CDR3 has 14 residues. The chain's CDR3 is CASRYLPGNTEAFF. As DNA, the CDR3 is TGTGCCAGTAGGTATCTACCGGGGAACACTGAAGCCTTCTTT.

The gene calls are TRBV6-6 and TRBJ2-7; D uncertain. Germline-derived CDR1 and CDR2 are MNHNY and SVGAGI (reference sequence). The ends were cut back, 4 bases at V and 6 bases at J, with 10 bases in the middle. This CDR3 is 12 amino acids long. CDR3 nucleotide sequence: TGTGCCAGCAGTTCCCGAGCGCCCGAGCAGTACTTC. Its protein product is CASSSRAPEQYF.

The V call is TRBV12-5, the J call TRBJ2-7; 8 bases align to TRBD1. Germline values: CDR1 LGHNT, CDR2 FRNRAP. V shed 0 bases, J shed 3 bases, and the junction held 13 bases outside the gene matches. The CDR3 length is 18 residues. The CDR3 region is CASGLVLRGTGEFYEQYF. The CDR3 DNA is TGTGCTAGTGGTTTGGTCCTTCGGGGGACAGGTGAATTCTACGAGCAGTACTTC.

This rearrangement joins TRBV12-3 or TRBV12-4 to TRBJ2-4, with D perhaps TRBD2 (5 bases). This CDR3 region has 13 residues. Trimming pared 5 bases from V and 9 bases from J, leaving 14 bases between. The CDR3 is CASSHGREGIQYF. CDR3 nucleotide sequence: TGTGCCAGCAGTCATGGTCGCGAGGGCATTCAGTACTTC.

This clone was observed once. J is TRBJ2-2 and V is TRBV18, with 9 bases matching TRBD1. Germline V lookup: CDR1 KGHSH, CDR2 LQKENI. Trimming took 3 bases from V and 4 from J; bases not matched to a gene: 3. This CDR3 has 15 amino acids. The CDR3: CASSPPTGGTGELFF. In DNA form, the CDR3 reads TGTGCCAGCTCACCCCCGACAGGGGGCACCGGGGAGCTGTTTTTT. Full variable domain (remainder filled in from reference TRBV18 and TRBJ2-2): NAGVMQNPRHLVRRRGQEARLRCSPMKGHSHVYWYRQLPEEGLKFMVYLQKENIIDESGMPKERFSAEFPKEGPSILRIQQVVRGDSAAYFCASSPPTGGTGELFFGEGSRLTVL.

V usage is TRBV7-9 and J usage is TRBJ2-1; 7 nucleotides agree with TRBD2. Losses at the gene ends were 0 bases for V and 7 bases for J; bases not matched to a gene: 6. Germline V lookup: CDR1 SEHNR, CDR2 FQNEAQ (reference sequence). The CDR3 spans 15 residues. In nucleotides, the CDR3 is TGTGCCAGCAGCTTAGCCCCGGGGGGTTGGAATGAGCAGTTCTTC. This codes for CASSLAPGGWNEQFF.

J is TRBJ2-7 and V is TRBV18, with D possibly TRBD1 on 5 matching bases. The CDR3 covers 15 residues. In germline, CDR1 is KGHSH, CDR2 LQKENI. Trimming pared 2 bases from V and 3 bases from J, leaving 14 bases between. The CDR3 reads CASSPADSGFYEQYF. The CDR3 region has the DNA TGTGCCAGCTCACCAGCCGACAGTGGATTCTACGAGCAGTACTTC.

The rearrangement uses TRBV19 and TRBJ2-3; D is possibly TRBD2 (6 bases). The V end lost 5 bases, the J end lost 0 bases, and 21 bases lay between the germline ends. The CDR3 is 18 amino acids. Per germline, CDR1 LNHDA and CDR2 SQIVND (reference sequence). CDR3 residues: CASSPNLGTPWSTDTQYF. For the CDR3, the DNA is TGTGCCAGTAGTCCTAACCTAGGGACTCCTTGGAGCACAGATACGCAGTATTTT.

V is TRBV18 and J is TRBJ2-7; 7 nucleotides line up with TRBD1. After removal of 4 bases from V and 1 base from J, the junction contained 10 bases not matched to a gene. Germline values: CDR1 KGHSH, CDR2 LQKENI. This CDR3 region has 16 residues. CDR3 in amino acids: CASSLDTDRRSYEQYF. In DNA, the CDR3 is TGTGCCAGCTCACTCGATACGGACAGGCGATCCTACGAGCAGTACTTC.

Of note for this clone: Other DNA sequences of this sample code for an identical CDR3. V is TRBV4-3 and J is TRBJ2-5; possible D gene TRBD2, 5 bases. V lost 1 base, J lost 4 bases, and 7 bases lay in between. This CDR3 is built from 13 residues. From germline, CDR1 is LGHNA and CDR2 YSLEER. The chain's CDR3 is CASSQGEGETQYF. Written as DNA, the CDR3 is TGCGCCAGCAGCCAAGGCGAGGGAGAGACCCAGTACTTC.

The rearrangement joins TRBV12-3 or TRBV12-4 to TRBJ1-1, with a tentative D call TRBD1 (5 bases). Trimming took off 7 bases at V and 4 bases at J, with 10 bases between the two ends. CDR3 length: 12 residues. CDR3 residues: CASTLQGTEAFF. CDR3 coding DNA: TGTGCCAGCACTCTCCAGGGCACTGAAGCTTTCTTT.

This chain uses TRBV30 with TRBJ2-3, with D possibly TRBD1 on 6 matching bases. V was cut by 2 bases and J by 5 bases, with 17 bases left in between. The CDR3 is made up of 15 amino acids. The germline V gene encodes CDR1 GTSNPN and CDR2 SVGIG (reference sequence). CDR3 sequence (DNA): TGTGCCTGGAGTACACTCGGGCTAGGGGGAGATACGCAGTATTTT. This gives the protein CAWSTLGLGGDTQYF.

This clone was found a few times. The chain has TRBV7-2 and TRBJ2-1; D possibly corresponds to TRBD2 (5 bases). The ends were cut back, 3 bases at V and 12 bases at J, with 15 bases in the middle. CDR3 length equals 13 residues. Germline V gene data show CDR1 as SGHTA and CDR2 as FQGNSA. The CDR3 loop reads CASSFRRGVGQFF. In nucleotides, the CDR3 is TGTGCCAGCAGCTTTCGTCGGGGAGTAGGGCAGTTCTTC.

The V and J genes are TRBV12-3 or TRBV12-4 and TRBJ2-2; tentatively, D is TRBD2 (5 bases). Trimming took 6 bases from V and 4 from J, leaving 9 bases between them. The CDR3 has 13 amino acids. This CDR3 is CASRADGTGELFF. The CDR3 DNA reads as TGTGCCAGCAGAGCGGACGGCACCGGGGAGCTGTTTTTT.

V is TRBV4-3 and J is TRBJ1-1; D unclear. The CDR3 covers 14 residues. V was pared by 1 base and J by 5 bases, with 11 bases between. The germline V gene has CDR1 LGHNA and CDR2 YSLEER. The CDR3 nucleotides read TGCGCCAGCAGCCAAGTTCCGAGAGGGACTGAAGCTTTCTTT. This codes for CASSQVPRGTEAFF.

The CDR3 loop is CASSSGLAGAIGDEQFF. In DNA form, the CDR3 reads TGTGCCAGCAGTTCCGGACTAGCGGGGGCGATTGGCGATGAGCAGTTCTTC. The V and J genes are TRBV27 and TRBJ2-1; 13 positions agree with TRBD2. The length of the CDR3 is 17 residues. The junction had 11 bases not matched to a gene; V was cut back by 4 bases and J by 8 bases. Germline assignment: CDR1 MNHEY and CDR2 SMNVEV (reference sequence).